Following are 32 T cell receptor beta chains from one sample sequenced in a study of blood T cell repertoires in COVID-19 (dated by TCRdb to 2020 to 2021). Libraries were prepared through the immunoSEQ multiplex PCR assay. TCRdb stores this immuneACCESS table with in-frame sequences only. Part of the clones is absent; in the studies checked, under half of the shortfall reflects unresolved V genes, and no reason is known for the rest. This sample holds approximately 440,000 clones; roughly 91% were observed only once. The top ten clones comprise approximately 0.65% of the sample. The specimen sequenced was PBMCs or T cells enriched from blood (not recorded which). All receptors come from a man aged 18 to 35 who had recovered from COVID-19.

The CDR3 reads CASSPDRVAYGYTF. DNA of the CDR3: TGTGCCAGCAGTCCAGACAGGGTGGCCTATGGCTACACCTTC. The rearrangement links TRBV9 to TRBJ1-2; TRBD1 matches 7 bases. CDR1 SGDLS and CDR2 YYNGEE come from the germline V gene. The CDR3 contains 14 residues. V dropped 5 bases and J dropped 4; count of bases not matched to a gene: 8.

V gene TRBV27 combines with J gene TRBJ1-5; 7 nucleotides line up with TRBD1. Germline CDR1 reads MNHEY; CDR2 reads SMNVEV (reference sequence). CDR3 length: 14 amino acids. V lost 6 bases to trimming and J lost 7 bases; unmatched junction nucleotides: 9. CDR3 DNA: TGTGCCAGCAGCAATACAGGGGCTGGGCAGCCCCAGCATTTT. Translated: CASSNTGAGQPQHF.

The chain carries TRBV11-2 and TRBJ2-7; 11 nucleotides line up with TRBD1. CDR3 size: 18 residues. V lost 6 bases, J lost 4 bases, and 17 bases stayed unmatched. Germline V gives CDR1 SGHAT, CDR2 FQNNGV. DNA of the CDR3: TGTGCCAGCAGTCGTACTAATCCGGGACAGGGGGTTTCGTACGAGCAGTACTTC. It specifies CASSRTNPGQGVSYEQYF.

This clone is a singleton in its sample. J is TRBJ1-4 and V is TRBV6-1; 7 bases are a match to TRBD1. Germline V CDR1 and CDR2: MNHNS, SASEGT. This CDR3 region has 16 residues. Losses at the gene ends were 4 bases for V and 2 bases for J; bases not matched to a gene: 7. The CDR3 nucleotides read TGTGCCAGCAGTGCTTTGACAGGGCGCACTAATGAAAAACTGTTTTTT. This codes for CASSALTGRTNEKLFF.

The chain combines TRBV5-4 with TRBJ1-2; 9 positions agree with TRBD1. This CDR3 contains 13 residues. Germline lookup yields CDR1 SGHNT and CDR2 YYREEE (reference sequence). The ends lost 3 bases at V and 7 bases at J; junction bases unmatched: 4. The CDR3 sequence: CASSSGQGFGYTF. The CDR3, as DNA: TGTGCCAGCAGCTCGGGACAGGGCTTTGGCTACACCTTC. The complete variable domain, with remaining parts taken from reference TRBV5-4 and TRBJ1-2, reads ETGVTQSPTHLIKTRGQQVTLRCSSQSGHNTVSWYQQALGQGPQFIFQYYREEENGRGNFPPRFSGLQFPNYSSELNVNALELDDSALYLCASSSGQGFGYTFGSGTRLTVV.

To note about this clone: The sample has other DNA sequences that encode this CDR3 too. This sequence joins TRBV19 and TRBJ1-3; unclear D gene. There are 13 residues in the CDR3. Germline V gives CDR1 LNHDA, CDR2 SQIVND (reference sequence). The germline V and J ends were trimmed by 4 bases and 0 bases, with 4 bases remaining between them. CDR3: CASSRGSGNTIYF. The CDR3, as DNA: TGTGCCAGTAGTAGAGGCTCTGGAAACACCATATATTTT.

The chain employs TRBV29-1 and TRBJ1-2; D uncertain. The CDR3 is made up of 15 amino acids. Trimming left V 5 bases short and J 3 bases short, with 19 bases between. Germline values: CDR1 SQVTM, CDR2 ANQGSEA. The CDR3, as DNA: TGCAGCGTTATATCGGTTGGTCCAGGCGACTATGGCTACACCTTC. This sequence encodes CSVISVGPGDYGYTF. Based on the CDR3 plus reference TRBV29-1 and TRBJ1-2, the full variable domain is SAVISQKPSRDICQRGTSLTIQCQVDSQVTMMFWYRQQPGQSLTLIATANQGSEATYESGFVIDKFPISRPNLTFSTLTVSNMSPEDSSIYLCSVISVGPGDYGYTFGSGTRLTVV.

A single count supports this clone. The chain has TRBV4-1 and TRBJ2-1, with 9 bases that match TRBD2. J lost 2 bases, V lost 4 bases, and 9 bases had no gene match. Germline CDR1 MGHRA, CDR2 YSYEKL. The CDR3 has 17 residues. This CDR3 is CASSRGVAGDAYNEQFF. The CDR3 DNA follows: TGCGCCAGCAGCCGAGGGGTAGCGGGGGACGCCTACAATGAGCAGTTCTTC.

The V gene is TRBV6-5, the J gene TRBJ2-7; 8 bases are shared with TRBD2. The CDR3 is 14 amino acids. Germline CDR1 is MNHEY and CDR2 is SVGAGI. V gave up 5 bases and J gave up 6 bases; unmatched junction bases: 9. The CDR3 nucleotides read TGTGCCAGCAGTCCGGGAGGGACCGGTTTCGAGCAGTACTTC. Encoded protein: CASSPGGTGFEQYF.

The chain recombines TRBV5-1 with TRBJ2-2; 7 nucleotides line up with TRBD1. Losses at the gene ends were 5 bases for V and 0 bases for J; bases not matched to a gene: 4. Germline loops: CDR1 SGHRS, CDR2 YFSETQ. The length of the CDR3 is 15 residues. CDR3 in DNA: TGCGCCAGCAGACGGGACAGCGCGAACACCGGGGAGCTGTTTTTT. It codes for CASRRDSANTGELFF.

The CDR3 region has the DNA TGTGCCAGCAGTTCGGAGGGGAGGTTGCGTGAAGAGACCCAGTACTTC. Translation: CASSSEGRLREETQYF. The V call is TRBV27, the J call TRBJ2-5, with D possibly being TRBD2 (6 bases). Trimming cost V 4 bases and J 3 bases, with 18 bases left between them. This CDR3 is built from 16 residues. CDR1 is MNHEY and CDR2 is SMNVEV in the germline V gene (reference sequence).

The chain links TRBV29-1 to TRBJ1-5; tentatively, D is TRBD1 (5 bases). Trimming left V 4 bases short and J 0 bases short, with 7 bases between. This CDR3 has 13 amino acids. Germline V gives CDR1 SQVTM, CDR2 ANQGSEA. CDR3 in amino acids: CSVGTNSNQPQHF. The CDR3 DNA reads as TGCAGCGTTGGGACAAATAGCAATCAGCCCCAGCATTTT.

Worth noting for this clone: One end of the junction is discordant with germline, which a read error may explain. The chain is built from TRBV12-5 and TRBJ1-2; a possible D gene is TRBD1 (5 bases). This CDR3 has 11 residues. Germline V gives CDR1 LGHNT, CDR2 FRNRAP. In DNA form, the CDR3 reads TGTGCTAGTGGTTTGGAACAGGCTGGAGCCTTC. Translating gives CASGLEQAGAF.

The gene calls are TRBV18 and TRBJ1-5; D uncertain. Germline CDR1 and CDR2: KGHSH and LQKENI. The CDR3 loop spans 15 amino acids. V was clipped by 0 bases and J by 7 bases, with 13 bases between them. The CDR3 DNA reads TGTGCCAGCTCACCACCCGGCAGCGTCCAGCAGCCCCAGCATTTT. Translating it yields CASSPPGSVQQPQHF.

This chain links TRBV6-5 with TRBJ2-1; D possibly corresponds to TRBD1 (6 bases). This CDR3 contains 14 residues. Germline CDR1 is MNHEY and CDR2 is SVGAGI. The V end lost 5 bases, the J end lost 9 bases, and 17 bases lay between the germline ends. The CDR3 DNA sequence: TGTGCCAGCAGTCTCGGACAGATGTGGGGTGAGCAGTTCTTC. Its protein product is CASSLGQMWGEQFF.

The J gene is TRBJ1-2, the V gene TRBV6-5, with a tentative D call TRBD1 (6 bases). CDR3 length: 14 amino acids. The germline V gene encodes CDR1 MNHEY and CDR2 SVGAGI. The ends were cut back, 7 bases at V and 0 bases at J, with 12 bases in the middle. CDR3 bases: TGTGCCAGCACCGAACAGGGAGCTAACTATGGCTACACCTTC. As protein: CASTEQGANYGYTF.

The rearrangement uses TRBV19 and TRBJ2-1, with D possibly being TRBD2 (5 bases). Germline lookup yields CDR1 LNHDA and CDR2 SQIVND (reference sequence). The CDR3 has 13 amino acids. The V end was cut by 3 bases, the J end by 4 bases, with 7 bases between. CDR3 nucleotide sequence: TGTGCCAGTAGTATGGGAGCGTACAATGAGCAGTTCTTC. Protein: CASSMGAYNEQFF.

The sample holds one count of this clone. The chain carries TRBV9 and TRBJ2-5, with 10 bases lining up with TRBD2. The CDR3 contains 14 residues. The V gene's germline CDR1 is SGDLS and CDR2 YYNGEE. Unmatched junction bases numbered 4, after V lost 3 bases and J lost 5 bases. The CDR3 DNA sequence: TGTGCCAGCAGCGCTAGCGGGAGCGGGGAGACCCAGTACTTC. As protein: CASSASGSGETQYF.

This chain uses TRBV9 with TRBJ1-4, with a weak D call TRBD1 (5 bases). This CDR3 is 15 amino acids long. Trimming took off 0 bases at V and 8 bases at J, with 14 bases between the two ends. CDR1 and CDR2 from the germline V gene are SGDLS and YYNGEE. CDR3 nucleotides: TGTGCCAGCAGCGTAGCGCCAGGGAGGTCAGAAAAACTGTTTTTT. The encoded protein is CASSVAPGRSEKLFF.

In nucleotides, the CDR3 is TGTGCCAGCAGCCAATCTTCCGGGACAGGGGGCTATGGCTACACCTTC. It yields the protein CASSQSSGTGGYGYTF. The V call is TRBV3-1 (or the pseudogene TRBV3-2), the J call TRBJ1-2, with 11 bases fitting TRBD1. V shed 2 bases and J 4 bases; nucleotides not matched to a gene: 6. CDR3 length equals 16 residues. Germline V gene sequence: CDR1 LGHDT, CDR2 YNNKEL (reference sequence).

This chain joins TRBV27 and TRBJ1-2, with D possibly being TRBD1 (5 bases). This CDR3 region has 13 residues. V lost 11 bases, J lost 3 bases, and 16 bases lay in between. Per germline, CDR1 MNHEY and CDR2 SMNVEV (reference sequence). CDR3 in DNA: TGTGCCCCTTTGACAGCCTCTTACTATGGCTACACCTTC. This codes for CAPLTASYYGYTF.

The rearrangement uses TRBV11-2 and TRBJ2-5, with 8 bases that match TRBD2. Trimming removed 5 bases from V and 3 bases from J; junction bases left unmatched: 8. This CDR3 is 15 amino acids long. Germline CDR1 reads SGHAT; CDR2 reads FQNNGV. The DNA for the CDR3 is TGTGCCAGCAGCCTAGGGGCGGGGGGCAAAGAGACCCAGTACTTC. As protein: CASSLGAGGKETQYF.

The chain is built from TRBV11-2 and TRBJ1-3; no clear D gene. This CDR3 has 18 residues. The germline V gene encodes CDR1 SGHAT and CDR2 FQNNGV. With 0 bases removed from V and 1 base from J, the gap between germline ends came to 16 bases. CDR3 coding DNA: TGTGCCAGCAGCTTAGAGCGGGTCCTGACTACGTCTGGAAACACCATATATTTT. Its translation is CASSLERVLTTSGNTIYF.

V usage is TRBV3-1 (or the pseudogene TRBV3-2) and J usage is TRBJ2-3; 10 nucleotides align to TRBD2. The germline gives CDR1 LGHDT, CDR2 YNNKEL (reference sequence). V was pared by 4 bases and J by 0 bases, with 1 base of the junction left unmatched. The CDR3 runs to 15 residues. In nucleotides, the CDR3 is TGTGCCAGCAGCCCGACTAGCGGGAGCACAGATACGCAGTATTTT. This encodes CASSPTSGSTDTQYF.

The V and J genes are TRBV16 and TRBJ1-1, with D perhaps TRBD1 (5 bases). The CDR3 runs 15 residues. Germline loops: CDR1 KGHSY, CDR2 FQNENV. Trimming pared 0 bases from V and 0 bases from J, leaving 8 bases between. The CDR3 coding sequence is TGTGCCAGCAGCCAATCTTCAGGGATGAACACTGAAGCTTTCTTT. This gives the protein CASSQSSGMNTEAFF.

The CDR3 protein is CASSDDLAGLIDTQYF. The CDR3 DNA sequence: TGTGCCAGCAGTGATGATCTAGCGGGACTGATAGATACGCAGTATTTT. The rearrangement uses TRBV6-1 and TRBJ2-3; 9 positions agree with TRBD2. Trimming took 3 bases from V and 5 from J; bases not matched to a gene: 9. This CDR3 has 16 amino acids. Germline CDR1 reads MNHNS; CDR2 reads SASEGT.

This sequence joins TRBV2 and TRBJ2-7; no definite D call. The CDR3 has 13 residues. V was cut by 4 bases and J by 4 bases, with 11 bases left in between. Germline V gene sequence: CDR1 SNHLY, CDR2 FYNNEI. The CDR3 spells CASSVQRKYEQYF. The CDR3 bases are TGTGCCAGCAGTGTACAGAGAAAATACGAGCAGTACTTC.

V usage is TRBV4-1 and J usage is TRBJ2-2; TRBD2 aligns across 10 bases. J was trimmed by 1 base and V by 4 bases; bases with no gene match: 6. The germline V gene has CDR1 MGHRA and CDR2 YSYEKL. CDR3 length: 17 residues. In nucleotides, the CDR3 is TGCGCCAGCAGCCTTCGAGGACTAGCGGAGAACACCGGGGAGCTGTTTTTT. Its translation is CASSLRGLAENTGELFF.

The CDR3 region has the DNA TGTGCCAGCAGTGAATATAGTGGCTACACCTTC. Translation gives CASSEYSGYTF. The chain couples TRBV2 to TRBJ1-2; no firm D call. V shed 2 bases and J shed 7 bases, with 5 bases lying between them. In germline, CDR1 is SNHLY, CDR2 FYNNEI. The CDR3 extends over 11 amino acids.

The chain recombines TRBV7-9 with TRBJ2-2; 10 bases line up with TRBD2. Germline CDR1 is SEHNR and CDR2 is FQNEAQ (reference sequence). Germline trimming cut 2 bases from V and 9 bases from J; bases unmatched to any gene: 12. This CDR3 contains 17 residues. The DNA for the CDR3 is TGTGCCAGCAGCTTAACTCCCCGGCTAGCGGGAGATTGGGAGCTGTTTTTT. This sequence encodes CASSLTPRLAGDWELFF.

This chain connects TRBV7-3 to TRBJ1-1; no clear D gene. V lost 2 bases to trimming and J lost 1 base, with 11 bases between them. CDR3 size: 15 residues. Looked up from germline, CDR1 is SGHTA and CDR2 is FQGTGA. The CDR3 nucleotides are TGTGCCAGCAGCTTATTTCCCCGAGGGAACACTGAAGCTTTCTTT. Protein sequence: CASSLFPRGNTEAFF.

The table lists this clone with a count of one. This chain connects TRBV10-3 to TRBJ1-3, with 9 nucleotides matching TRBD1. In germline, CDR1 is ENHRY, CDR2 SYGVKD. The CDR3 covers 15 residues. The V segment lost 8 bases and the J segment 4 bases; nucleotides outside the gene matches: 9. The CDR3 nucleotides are TGTGCCATCCAGAGCGGGACAGGGCCGGGAAACACCATATATTTT. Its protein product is CAIQSGTGPGNTIYF.